The rows below give T cell receptor beta chains drawn from one sample of a study of prognosis after radiotherapy for stage I lung cancer. TCRdb passed the multiplex PCR reads through MiXCR, listing each CDR3 protein once. The sample carries over 45,000 distinct CDR3 sequences, approximately 26% recorded once. The source material was PBMCs, sampled before or after stereotactic body radiation therapy (not recorded which). These receptors came from a donor aged 50 or older with non-small cell lung cancer. Both conserved end residues are part of each CDR3. A D gene is named only where the DNA matches it firmly. Clone size is stated in some rows and not others, as once, few, many or a class when expanded.

J gene	clone size	V gene	D gene	CDR3 protein	CDR3 DNA
TRBJ1-6	many	TRBV9	NA	CASSAQGVAYNSPLHF	TGTGCCAGCAGCGCACAGGGTGTCGCCTATAATTCACCCCTCCACTTT
TRBJ1-1	many	TRBV20-1	TRBD1	CSAPQGMNTEAFF	TGCAGTGCACCACAGGGGATGAACACTGAAGCTTTCTTT
TRBJ1-2	many	TRBV7-2	NA	CASSSDSLPVLNYGYTF	TGTGCCAGCAGTTCCGACAGCCTCCCTGTTTTGAACTATGGCTACACCTTC
TRBJ1-2	many	TRBV6-1	TRBD1	CASRGNRQGGYTF	TGTGCCAGCAGGGGGAATCGACAGGGCGGCTACACCTTC
TRBJ1-1	few	TRBV20-1	NA	CSARDLGSRQADYEAFF	TGCAGTGCTAGAGACTTGGGGTCGAGACAGGCCGACTATGAAGCTTTCTTT
TRBJ1-5	many	TRBV6-1	NA	CASSDRDNQPQHF	TGTGCCAGCAGTGACAGAGACAATCAGCCCCAGCATTTT
TRBJ2-1	many	TRBV2	NA	CASSGFWGAGEQFF	TGTGCCAGCAGTGGCTTCTGGGGGGCTGGTGAGCAGTTCTTC
TRBJ2-3	NA	TRBV20-1	TRBD1	CSAIGTVGAYTQYF	TGCAGTGCTATTGGGACAGTGGGCGCATATACGCAGTATTTT
TRBJ1-2	many	TRBV6-1	TRBD1	CASTPAGDRGYGYTF	TGTGCCAGCACTCCGGCTGGGGACAGGGGCTATGGCTACACCTTC
TRBJ1-6	NA	TRBV2	NA	CASSPRDGTFSPLHF	TGTGCCAGCAGTCCCCGGGACGGTACTTTCTCACCCCTCCACTTT
TRBJ2-1	many	TRBV5-1	TRBD1	CASSWVGTGSNEQFF	TGCGCCAGCAGCTGGGTGGGGACAGGGTCGAATGAGCAGTTCTTC
TRBJ2-2	many	TRBV7-2	NA	CASSLERLANTGELFF	TGTGCCAGCAGCTTAGAGCGGTTGGCGAACACCGGGGAGCTGTTTTTT
TRBJ1-4	few	TRBV5-6	NA	CASSLGGDATNEKLFF	TGTGCCAGCAGCTTGGGGGGGGACGCAACTAATGAAAAACTGTTTTTT
TRBJ1-2	many	TRBV19	NA	CASSTVGYSYGYTF	TGTGCCAGTAGTACTGTCGGGTACTCCTATGGCTACACCTTC
TRBJ2-7	many	TRBV5-1	TRBD2	CASSLVAGYEQYF	TGCGCCAGCAGCTTGGTAGCGGGCTACGAGCAGTACTTC
TRBJ2-5	many	TRBV11-2	NA	CASSLGTAWETQYF	TGTGCCAGCAGCTTAGGAACAGCGTGGGAGACCCAGTACTTC
TRBJ2-1	many	TRBV27	NA	CASSPLAGHSYNEQFF	TGTGCCAGCAGTCCCCTGGCGGGACACTCCTACAATGAGCAGTTCTTC
TRBJ2-7	many	TRBV6-1	NA	CASSPPGGLYEQYF	TGTGCCAGCAGTCCCCCAGGGGGGCTCTACGAGCAGTACTTC
TRBJ1-6	once	TRBV6-2/TRBV6-3	TRBD1	CASRHTGTVVSSPLHF	TGTGCCAGCAGACACACCGGGACAGTGGTATCTTCACCCCTCCACTTT